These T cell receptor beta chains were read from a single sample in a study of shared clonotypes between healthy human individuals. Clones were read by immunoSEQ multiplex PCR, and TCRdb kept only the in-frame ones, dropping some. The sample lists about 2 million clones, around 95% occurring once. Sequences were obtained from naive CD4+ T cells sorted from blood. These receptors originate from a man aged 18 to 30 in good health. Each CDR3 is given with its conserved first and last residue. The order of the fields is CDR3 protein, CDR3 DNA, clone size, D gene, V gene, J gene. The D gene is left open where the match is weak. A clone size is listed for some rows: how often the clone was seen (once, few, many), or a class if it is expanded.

CASSEERTGLYNEQFF	TGTGCCAGCAGTGAAGAGCGTACAGGCTTATACAATGAGCAGTTCTTC	NA	NA	TRBV2	TRBJ2-1
CAISVTGGSGNTIYF	TGTGCCATCAGTGTCACAGGGGGTTCAGGAAACACCATATATTTT	NA	TRBD1	TRBV10-3	TRBJ1-3
CAISEGTTGATGELFF	TGTGCCATCAGTGAGGGGACGACAGGGGCCACCGGGGAGCTGTTTTTT	NA	TRBD1	TRBV10-3	TRBJ2-2
CASSREGAHATNEKLFF	TGCGCCAGCAGCCGCGAAGGGGCACACGCAACTAATGAAAAACTGTTTTTT	NA	NA	TRBV4-1	TRBJ1-4
CASSFTAGYNQAQHF	TGTGCCAGCAGTTTTACGGCAGGGTATAATCAGGCCCAGCATTTT	once	NA	TRBV27	TRBJ1-5
CAWSGGRNEQYF	TGTGCCTGGAGTGGGGGGAGAAACGAGCAGTACTTC	NA	NA	TRBV30	TRBJ2-7
CSVRSGQESSYEQYF	TGCAGCGTCCGTAGTGGACAGGAAAGCTCCTACGAGCAGTACTTC	NA	TRBD1	TRBV29-1	TRBJ2-7
CASSPGQGASPLHF	TGTGCCAGCAGCCCGGGACAGGGGGCCTCACCCCTCCACTTT	once	TRBD1	TRBV6-5	TRBJ1-6
CASSQQGPVFYEQYF	TGCGCCAGCAGCCAACAAGGTCCAGTGTTCTACGAGCAGTACTTC	NA	NA	TRBV4-1	TRBJ2-7
CASSLSTVYEQYF	TGTGCCAGCAGTCTATCGACGGTTTACGAGCAGTACTTC	NA	NA	TRBV6-5	TRBJ2-7